The 18 T cell receptor beta chains listed next were all sequenced from one sample in a study of blood T cell repertoires in COVID-19. The data were produced by immunoSEQ multiplex PCR, yet TCRdb's version contains in-frame clones alone and is incomplete. This table holds more than 85,000 clones, around 74% found once. The sample taken for sequencing was peripheral blood. The receptors come from a woman between 70 and 85 years old with acute or convalescent COVID-19.

The gene calls are TRBV30 and TRBJ2-7, with a tentative D call TRBD1 (7 bases). The V gene's germline CDR1 is GTSNPN and CDR2 SVGIG (reference sequence). The CDR3 loop spans 14 amino acids. V was shortened by 3 bases and J by 6 bases, with 18 bases between the two germline ends. The DNA of the CDR3 is TGTGCCTGGAGCGCGGGACAGAAGGGAAGCGAGCAGTACTTC. Residues: CAWSAGQKGSEQYF.

The chain combines TRBV7-9 with TRBJ1-4; 8 nucleotides line up with TRBD1. The CDR3 is 15 amino acids. The germline gives CDR1 SEHNR, CDR2 FQNEAQ (reference sequence). V trimming: 3 bases; J trimming: 7 bases; junction bases outside the gene matches: 7. In nucleotides, the CDR3 is TGTGCCAGCAGCTTCCCGGACAGGGTTCGTGAAAAACTGTTTTTT. Amino acids: CASSFPDRVREKLFF.

For the CDR3, the DNA is TGCGCCAGCAGCTTTACGACGGGTCCCTACGAGCAGTACTTC. This translates into CASSFTTGPYEQYF. The V and J genes are TRBV5-1 and TRBJ2-7, with D uncertain. V was trimmed by 2 bases and J by 2 bases, leaving 11 bases between them. Germline CDR1 and CDR2: SGHRS and YFSETQ. The length of the CDR3 is 14 residues.

The chain carries TRBV6-5 and TRBJ1-2, with 12 bases matching TRBD1. The CDR3 sequence is 16 residues long. Germline CDR1 reads MNHEY; CDR2 reads SVGAGI. V lost 2 bases, J lost 4 bases, and 5 bases stayed unmatched. The CDR3 DNA reads TGTGCCAGCAGTTACCGGGACAGGGGGCGGGGCTATGGCTACACCTTC. This gives the protein CASSYRDRGRGYGYTF.

This clone was found once. The DNA for the CDR3 is TGTGCCAGCAGTCCCCCGACAGGGGCCAATGAGCAGTTCTTC. It specifies CASSPPTGANEQFF. The J gene is TRBJ2-1, the V gene TRBV6-5; 8 positions match TRBD1. The CDR3 covers 14 residues. Per the germline V gene, CDR1 is MNHEY and CDR2 is SVGAGI. The junction had 6 bases not matched to a gene; V was cut back by 5 bases and J by 6 bases.

The rearrangement joins TRBV9 to TRBJ2-3, with 8 bases fitting TRBD2. This CDR3 comprises 13 residues. V dropped 7 bases and J dropped 5; count of bases not matched to a gene: 6. The V gene's germline CDR1 is SGDLS and CDR2 YYNGEE. The CDR3 region is CASQPGGRDTQYF. The CDR3 DNA sequence: TGTGCCAGCCAGCCGGGGGGGCGAGATACGCAGTATTTT.

This clone turned up a few times. This chain links TRBV9 with TRBJ2-7, with 8 bases matching TRBD2. The CDR3 sequence is 15 residues long. The germline V gene has CDR1 SGDLS and CDR2 YYNGEE. V shed 0 bases and J 0 bases; nucleotides not matched to a gene: 2. The CDR3 is CASSVASGFSYEQYF. The CDR3 DNA follows: TGTGCCAGCAGCGTAGCTAGCGGGTTCTCCTACGAGCAGTACTTC.

This clone came up once. V and J are TRBV7-9 and TRBJ1-4; TRBD1 might be the D (5 bases). Deletions cut 5 bases from V and 5 bases from J, with 18 bases between. The CDR3 contains 16 residues. Per the germline V gene, CDR1 is SEHNR and CDR2 is FQNEAQ (reference sequence). The CDR3 DNA is TGTGCCAGCAGCAACCCGGGTCAGGGCCACAATGAAAAACTGTTTTTT. It yields the protein CASSNPGQGHNEKLFF.

This chain joins TRBV6-2 or TRBV6-3 and TRBJ1-5; TRBD1 agrees at 7 bases. The CDR3 is 14 amino acids. Germline assignment: CDR1 MNHEY and CDR2 SVGEGT. Losses at the gene ends were 5 bases for V and 3 bases for J; bases not matched to a gene: 4. CDR3 in DNA: TGTGCCAGCAGTAGTGACAGGGTCAATCAGCCCCAGCATTTT. Translating it yields CASSSDRVNQPQHF.

In this sample, this clone turned up a few times. The chain uses TRBV27 and TRBJ1-2, with D possibly being TRBD1 (6 bases). V was pared by 7 bases and J by 3 bases, with 15 bases between. The CDR3 totals 14 residues. Germline CDR1 MNHEY, CDR2 SMNVEV (reference sequence). Written as DNA, the CDR3 is TGTGCCAGCACCCGGTGGGCAGGGGACTATGGCTACACCTTC. Amino acids: CASTRWAGDYGYTF.

The CDR3 coding sequence is TGCGCCAGCAGCGTGGAAGCTGACAGGGATGAGCAGTTCTTC. Translated: CASSVEADRDEQFF. The V gene is TRBV5-1, the J gene TRBJ2-1; 7 bases line up with TRBD1. The CDR3 runs 14 residues. V dropped 4 bases and J dropped 8; count of bases not matched to a gene: 9. The germline CDR1 and CDR2 sequences are SGHRS and YFSETQ.

The V gene is TRBV9, the J gene TRBJ2-1, with 10 bases that match TRBD1. V trimming: 2 bases; J trimming: 8 bases; junction bases outside the gene matches: 4. The CDR3 totals 14 residues. CDR1 is SGDLS and CDR2 is YYNGEE in the germline V gene. The CDR3 coding sequence is TGTGCCAGCAGCGTGGGACAGGGGTCCGATGAGCAGTTCTTC. Translating gives CASSVGQGSDEQFF.

The chain uses TRBV18 and TRBJ2-5; D gene ambiguous. Germline CDR1 is KGHSH and CDR2 is LQKENI. CDR3 length: 14 residues. Deletions cut 2 bases from V and 1 base from J, with 8 bases between. CDR3 residues: CASSPIRSQETQYF. The CDR3 bases are TGTGCCAGCTCACCAATCAGGTCCCAAGAGACCCAGTACTTC.

This chain connects TRBV11-3 to TRBJ2-2, with 7 positions matching TRBD1. CDR3 length equals 15 residues. With 4 bases clipped from V and 5 bases from J, the junction kept 7 bases outside the gene matches. The germline CDR1 and CDR2 sequences are SGHNT and YENEEA. DNA of the CDR3: TGTGCCAGCAGCTCCACAGGGGTTGGAACCGGGGAGCTGTTTTTT. Translated, it gives CASSSTGVGTGELFF.

Concerning this clone itself: One end of the junction is discordant with germline, which a read error may explain. The gene calls are TRBV6-1 and TRBJ2-1, with D uncertain. There are 15 residues in the CDR3. Looked up from germline, CDR1 is MNHNS and CDR2 is SASEGT. The CDR3 coding sequence is TGTGCCAGCAGCGAAGACATCGTCTCCTACAATGAGCAGTTCTTC. It is translated as CASSEDIVSYNEQFF.

The CDR3 region is CASSFGGQETQYF. The DNA for the CDR3 is TGTGCCAGCAGCTTCGGGGGGCAAGAGACCCAGTACTTC. The chain employs TRBV11-2 and TRBJ2-5; 7 nucleotides line up with TRBD2. CDR1 is SGHAT, CDR2 FQNNGV, per germline. The CDR3 is 13 amino acids. Unmatched junction bases numbered 0, after V lost 3 bases and J lost 2 bases.

This clone was counted at least ten times. J is TRBJ1-2 and V is TRBV2; TRBD1 aligns across 7 bases. Germline loops: CDR1 SNHLY, CDR2 FYNNEI. J lost 2 bases, V lost 5 bases, and 14 bases had no gene match. This CDR3 spans 17 amino acids. The CDR3 coding sequence is TGTGCCAGCAGTCGAATTCCAACCGGGACAGCCAACTATGGCTACACCTTC. Its protein product is CASSRIPTGTANYGYTF.

The chain links TRBV5-1 to TRBJ1-4; D is unclear. This CDR3 has 14 residues. Trimming shortened V by 5 bases and J by 4 bases, and 12 bases separated the two germline ends. In germline, CDR1 is SGHRS, CDR2 YFSETQ. The CDR3 coding sequence is TGCGCCAGCAGTTCGGGCGGGATTAATGAAAAACTGTTTTTT. Translated: CASSSGGINEKLFF.